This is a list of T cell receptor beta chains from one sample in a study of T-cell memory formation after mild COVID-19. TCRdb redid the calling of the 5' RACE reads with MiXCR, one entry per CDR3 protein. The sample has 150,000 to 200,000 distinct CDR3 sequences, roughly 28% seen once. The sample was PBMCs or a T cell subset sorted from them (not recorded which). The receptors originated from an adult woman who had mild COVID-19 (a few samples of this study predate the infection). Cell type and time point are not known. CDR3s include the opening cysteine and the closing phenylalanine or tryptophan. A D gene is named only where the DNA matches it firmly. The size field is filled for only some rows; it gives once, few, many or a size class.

CDR3 protein: CASSTGGPDTGELFF; CDR3 DNA: TGTGCCAGTAGTACCGGAGGGCCGGACACCGGGGAGCTGTTTTTT; CDR3 length: 15; clone size: few; J gene: TRBJ2-2; D gene: NA; V gene: TRBV19
CDR3 protein: CAWSVLDTLSQETQYF; CDR3 DNA: TGTGCCTGGAGTGTACTGGACACCCTATCCCAAGAGACCCAGTACTTC; CDR3 length: 16; clone size: NA; J gene: TRBJ2-5; D gene: NA; V gene: TRBV30
CDR3 protein: CASSFDQGTALYEQYF; CDR3 DNA: TGCGCCAGCAGCTTTGACCAGGGGACAGCCCTCTACGAGCAGTACTTC; CDR3 length: 16; clone size: NA; J gene: TRBJ2-7; D gene: TRBD1; V gene: TRBV5-1
CDR3 protein: CSVDGTTDTQYF; CDR3 DNA: TGCAGTGTAGATGGCACCACAGATACGCAGTATTTT; CDR3 length: 12; clone size: few; J gene: TRBJ2-3; D gene: NA; V gene: TRBV20-1
CDR3 protein: CASSPLTSGGATNTGELFF; CDR3 DNA: TGTGCCAGCAGCCCGCTGACTAGCGGGGGGGCTACTAACACCGGGGAGCTGTTTTTT; CDR3 length: 19; clone size: NA; J gene: TRBJ2-2; D gene: TRBD2; V gene: TRBV7-9
CDR3 protein: CASSVVSSGRTGELFF; CDR3 DNA: TGTGCCAGCAGCGTAGTATCTAGCGGGAGGACCGGGGAGCTGTTTTTT; CDR3 length: 16; clone size: few; J gene: TRBJ2-2; D gene: TRBD2; V gene: TRBV9
CDR3 protein: CASSLKADPNLEQFF; CDR3 DNA: TGTGCCAGCAGCTTGAAGGCCGACCCAAATCTTGAGCAGTTCTTC; CDR3 length: 15; clone size: NA; J gene: TRBJ2-1; D gene: NA; V gene: TRBV5-5
CDR3 protein: CASSRGLARGEAKNIQYF; CDR3 DNA: TGCGCCAGCAGCCGGGGACTAGCAAGGGGGGAGGCCAAAAACATTCAGTACTTC; CDR3 length: 18; clone size: NA; J gene: TRBJ2-4; D gene: TRBD2; V gene: TRBV4-1
CDR3 protein: CAISDPGEAGNTIYF; CDR3 DNA: TGTGCCATCAGTGACCCAGGGGAAGCTGGAAACACCATATATTTT; CDR3 length: 15; clone size: NA; J gene: TRBJ1-3; D gene: NA; V gene: TRBV10-3
CDR3 protein: CAAGAGGHTGELFF; CDR3 DNA: TGTGCCGCAGGAGCGGGAGGGCACACCGGGGAGCTGTTTTTT; CDR3 length: 14; clone size: NA; J gene: TRBJ2-2; D gene: TRBD2; V gene: TRBV7-6
CDR3 protein: CASSLIEAFF; CDR3 DNA: TGTGCCAGCAGCTTAATTGAAGCTTTCTTT; CDR3 length: 10; clone size: NA; J gene: TRBJ1-1; D gene: NA; V gene: TRBV7-9
CDR3 protein: CASSRRTDTQYF; CDR3 DNA: TGTGCCAGCAGCCGGCGCACAGATACGCAGTATTTT; CDR3 length: 12; clone size: NA; J gene: TRBJ2-3; D gene: NA; V gene: TRBV3-1
CDR3 protein: CSAPALAAYNEQFF; CDR3 DNA: TGCAGTGCGCCCGCCCTAGCGGCCTACAATGAGCAGTTCTTC; CDR3 length: 14; clone size: few; J gene: TRBJ2-1; D gene: TRBD2; V gene: TRBV20-1
CDR3 protein: CATSDKRGWEDTQYF; CDR3 DNA: TGTGCCACCAGTGATAAGCGGGGGTGGGAAGATACGCAGTATTTT; CDR3 length: 15; clone size: NA; J gene: TRBJ2-3; D gene: TRBD2; V gene: TRBV24-1
CDR3 protein: CASSVGYEQFF; CDR3 DNA: TGTGCCAGCAGCGTGGGCTATGAGCAGTTCTTC; CDR3 length: 11; clone size: NA; J gene: TRBJ2-1; D gene: NA; V gene: TRBV7-9